A single sample gave rise to the 14 T cell receptor beta chains below, sequenced in a study of T cells in Graves' hyperthyroidism and ophthalmopathy. Amplification of TCR beta CDR3 regions used RNA as the template. The primer set for the first-round RT-PCR of the TCR CDR3 was HTBI. TCRdb re-called the multiplex PCR reads with MiXCR, one entry per CDR3 protein. Of a few hundred thousand distinct CDR3 sequences in the sample, 46% were seen once. Sequenced sample: peripheral blood or thyroid tissue (not recorded which). The receptors were gathered from a woman in her late teens or twenties with Graves' hyperthyroidism.

The gene calls are TRBV7-9 and TRBJ2-1; D possibly matches TRBD1 or TRBD2 (5 bases each). With 2 bases removed from V and 0 bases from J, the gap between germline ends came to 14 bases. There are 17 residues in the CDR3. Germline-derived CDR1 and CDR2 are SEHNR and FQNEAQ (reference sequence). CDR3 coding DNA: TGTGCCAGCAGCTTAACGTCGGGACGCTTCTCCTACAATGAGCAGTTCTTC. Translation gives CASSLTSGRFSYNEQFF.

This clonotype was seen many times. This chain links TRBV7-8 with TRBJ1-1; the D gene is possibly TRBD1 (5 bases). V dropped 5 bases and J dropped 1 base, with 11 bases sitting between them. The CDR3 has 14 residues. In germline, CDR1 is SGHVS, CDR2 FQNEAQ. In DNA form, the CDR3 reads TGTGCCAGCAGCCCAGGGTTTGGGAACACTGAAGCTTTCTTT. Translated, it gives CASSPGFGNTEAFF.

Concerning this clonotype: A junction boundary mismatches the germline segment, possibly from a read error. V is TRBV6-5 and J is TRBJ1-1, with D perhaps TRBD1 (5 bases). The V gene's germline CDR1 is MNHEY and CDR2 SVGAGI. The CDR3 totals 16 residues. CDR3 protein: CAISESRAGLDTEAFF. DNA for the CDR3: TGTGCCATCAGTGAGTCTCGGGCAGGGCTCGACACTGAAGCTTTCTTT.

This clonotype occurred a few times. V usage is TRBV3-1 and J usage is TRBJ2-5, with D perhaps TRBD1 or TRBD2 (6 bases each). V lost 8 bases and J lost 4, with 14 bases in between. CDR3 size: 13 residues. Germline V gives CDR1 LGHDT, CDR2 YNNKEL (reference sequence). The CDR3 spells CASRGGRGETQYF. The CDR3 nucleotides are TGTGCCAGCCGGGGAGGCAGGGGAGAGACCCAGTACTTC.

The rearrangement links TRBV2 to TRBJ2-5, with 9 bases lining up with TRBD2. V dropped 8 bases and J dropped 1; count of bases not matched to a gene: 20. Per the germline V gene, CDR1 is SNHLY and CDR2 is FYNNEI. The CDR3 spans 19 residues. The CDR3 nucleotides read TGTGCCAGCGGGAATATCAGCTTTGTCGGCGGGAGGGCCCAAGAGACCCAGTACTTC. Translated: CASGNISFVGGRAQETQYF. The full variable domain, completed using reference TRBV2 and TRBJ2-5, is EPEVTQTPSHQVTQMGQEVILRCVPISNHLYFYWYRQILGQKVEFLVSFYNNEISEKSEIFDDQFSVERPDGSNFTLKIRSTKLEDSAMYFCASGNISFVGGRAQETQYFGPGTRLLVL.

The CDR3 DNA follows: TGTGCCAGCAGACCCTGGGCACGCGATCAGCCCCAGCATTTT. Its translation is CASRPWARDQPQHF. This rearrangement joins TRBV6-1 to TRBJ1-5; D unresolved. This CDR3 is 14 amino acids long. Germline V gene lookup returns CDR1 MNHNS and CDR2 SASEGT. The V end was cut by 6 bases, the J end by 5 bases, with 14 bases between.

This clonotype was picked up many times. The chain carries TRBV6-6 and TRBJ2-2, with 9 bases identical to TRBD2. The CDR3 is made up of 16 amino acids. Germline V gives CDR1 MNHNY, CDR2 SVGAGI (reference sequence). J gave up 4 bases and V 5 bases, and 8 bases lay outside the gene matches. The CDR3 sequence is CASSDHETSGTGELFF. CDR3 coding DNA: TGTGCCAGCAGTGACCACGAGACTAGCGGCACCGGGGAGCTGTTTTTT.

This clonotype has a count of ten or more. The CDR3 protein is CASSLAYRDREASPLHF. The CDR3 region has the DNA TGTGCCAGCAGCTTAGCGTACCGGGACAGGGAGGCTTCACCCCTCCACTTT. The rearrangement joins TRBV7-9 to TRBJ1-6; the match to TRBD1 covers 9 bases. J lost 9 bases, V lost 0 bases, and 9 bases had no gene match. From germline, CDR1 is SEHNR and CDR2 FQNEAQ (reference sequence). This CDR3 comprises 17 residues.

The chain uses TRBV13 and TRBJ1-4; a possible D gene is TRBD1 (5 bases). The CDR3 covers 16 residues. Trimming shortened V by 5 bases and J by 0 bases, and 13 bases separated the two germline ends. The V gene's germline CDR1 is PRHDT and CDR2 FYEKMQ (reference sequence). The CDR3 sequence is CASSPGDVATNEKLFF. Written as DNA, the CDR3 is TGTGCCAGCAGCCCGGGGGATGTCGCAACTAATGAAAAACTGTTTTTT.

Of note for this clonotype: This may be a read error, as it is one base from a much larger clone. This chain uses TRBV4-1 with TRBJ2-5, with 8 bases aligning to TRBD2. CDR3 length equals 16 residues. CDR1 MGHRA and CDR2 YSYEKL come from the germline V gene. This CDR3 reads CASSLRSLAEKEAQYF. The CDR3 DNA reads as TGCGCCAGCAGCCTGAGATCACTAGCGGAGAAAGAGGCCCAGTACTTC.

This clonotype has just one count. The V and J genes are TRBV14 and TRBJ1-5; weak D call: TRBD1 (5 bases). The V end was cut by 6 bases, the J end by 5 bases, with 11 bases between. CDR1 is SGHDN and CDR2 is FVKESK in the germline V gene. The CDR3 contains 13 residues. The CDR3 DNA is TGTGCCAGCAGTAGACAGATCGATCAGCCCCAGCATTTT. It encodes CASSRQIDQPQHF.

This clonotype has at least ten counts. The chain links TRBV20-1 to TRBJ1-5; maybe TRBD1 (5 bases). The germline V gene encodes CDR1 DFQATT and CDR2 SNEGSKA (reference sequence). This CDR3 contains 15 residues. Trimming shortened V by 3 bases and J by 1 base, and 13 bases separated the two germline ends. Here the CDR3 reads CSARRDGWSNQPQHF. CDR3 nucleotide sequence: TGCAGTGCTAGGAGGGACGGATGGAGCAATCAGCCCCAGCATTTT.

This clonotype was seen many times. The chain carries TRBV6-1 and TRBJ1-6, with 10 bases matching TRBD1. Germline CDR1 reads MNHNS; CDR2 reads SASEGT. V dropped 4 bases and J dropped 7; count of bases not matched to a gene: 7. This CDR3 is built from 16 residues. The CDR3 loop reads CASSARTGGWNSPLHF. DNA for the CDR3: TGTGCCAGCAGTGCCAGGACAGGGGGTTGGAATTCACCCCTCCACTTT.

As for this clonotype: This may be a read error, as it is one base from a much larger clone. This rearrangement joins TRBV19 to TRBJ2-7; no clear D gene. Germline V gives CDR1 LNHDA, CDR2 SQIVND (reference sequence). This CDR3 is 14 amino acids long. Trimming pared 9 bases from V and 9 bases from J, leaving 24 bases between. CDR3 sequence reads: CASSRPDGRNGQYF. CDR3 sequence (DNA): TGTGCCAGCTCACGCCCGGACGGGCGGAACGGGCAGTACTTC.